This T cell receptor beta chain emerged from a study of cytomegalovirus exposure and HLA in healthy donors (dated by TCRdb to 2016 to 2017). For context, the study as a whole: According to a later analysis, one platform produced both the 120 validation repertoires and the roughly 660 repertoires of the first cohort. The aim of the study was to test whether cataloging public T cell receptors could identify signatures of past pathogen exposure. A separate validation cohort of over 95 different subjects was used in addition to the 666-subject first cohort. High-throughput TCR immunosequencing, statistical association of individual TCRs with disease status, and machine learning were combined to predict cytomegalovirus infection status.

The protocol used for the library was the immunoSEQ multiplex PCR assay. The original methods were these. A statistical classification framework was built to diagnose cytomegalovirus status from the catalog of TCR beta chain sequences. TCRdb provides this immuneACCESS table in a form limited to in-frame rearrangements. Some clones are lacking; in checked studies, under half of them reflect an unresolved V gene, and why the rest are absent is not known. The V and J calls and clone size come from that table; D and trimming were worked out from the DNA. Within this sample are 250,000 to 300,000 clones, with around 86% of them counted one time only. The top ten constitute about 1% of the sample. Separate from the approximately 730-subject first cohort, the validation cohort of some 130 subjects was the group to which the donors belonged. For this clone: Which antigen it targets is not known. The input lacks base qualities; no much larger clone sits a single base away.

Per the germline V gene, MNHEY is the CDR1 and SVGAGI is the CDR2. V was cut back by 4 bases and J by 2 bases, leaving a gap of 10 bases between them. From its cysteine to its phenylalanine, the CDR3 spans 14 amino acids. Only CDR3 DNA remains: 42 bases, in frame from the first base. On the study overall, not on this receptor specifically: Most TCR sequences were seen in very few donors, while some public TCRs were found in many individuals. Cytomegalovirus status was reported to be diagnosed by the classifier with high specificity and sensitivity in both the original and validation cohorts. The authors suggested that the approach could potentially be generalized to other disease states and immunological phenotypes. The study gave a list of more than 150 TCR beta chains associated with cytomegalovirus. Subsequent analysis determined that TCRs grouped into clusters in the first cohort also showed a tendency toward co-occurrence across the roughly 130 validation repertoires, and 90% to 95% of cluster scores exceeded 0. In vitro tests confirmed that a few of the cytomegalovirus-associated TCR beta chains recognize cytomegalovirus antigens. A later analysis had no HLA typing for the validation cohort, so co-occurrence there was scored across all 130 or so repertoires.

The sequenced sample was PBMCs. The chain couples TRBV6-5 to TRBJ2-3; D gene: possibly TRBD1, on 6 matching bases. This receptor was taken from a young woman in good health and CMV-seronegative. Here the CDR3 is given as CASSLQGFTDTQYF. DNA sequence: TGTGCCAGCAGTTTACAGGGTTTCACAGATACGCAGTATTTT.